A single sample gave rise to the 26 T cell receptor beta chains below, sequenced in a study of cytomegalovirus exposure and HLA in healthy donors. Vbeta (60) and Jbeta (13) primers were used in the PCR. The repertoire was sequenced with immunoSEQ multiplex PCR; TCRdb's copy has only in-frame clones and lacks some. The table shows some 150,000 clones, with roughly 83% occurring only once. The sample taken for sequencing was PBMCs. These receptors were collected from a woman aged 45-60 years in good health and CMV-seronegative.

The chain joins TRBV14 to TRBJ2-5; 12 nucleotides agree with TRBD1. This CDR3 contains 15 residues. The V segment lost 4 bases and the J segment 5 bases; nucleotides outside the gene matches: 5. Germline values: CDR1 SGHDN, CDR2 FVKESK. The CDR3 DNA is TGTGCCAGCAGCCCGGGACAGGGGGCTAGGGAGACCCAGTACTTC. The encoded protein is CASSPGQGARETQYF. Full variable domain (outside the CDR3, taken from reference TRBV14 and TRBJ2-5): EAGVTQFPSHSVIEKGQTVTLRCDPISGHDNLYWYRRVMGKEIKFLLHFVKESKQDESGMPNNRFLAERTGGTYSTLKVQPAELEDSGVYFCASSPGQGARETQYFGPGTRLLVL.

CDR3 nucleotide sequence: TGCGCCAGCAGCTTGCTAGGACAGCTCTCTGGGGCCAACGTCCTGACTTTC. It encodes CASSLLGQLSGANVLTF. The chain joins TRBV5-1 to TRBJ2-6, with D possibly being TRBD1 (6 bases). The V gene's germline CDR1 is SGHRS and CDR2 YFSETQ. Trimming removed 1 base from V and 0 bases from J, with 11 bases in between. CDR3 length: 17 amino acids.

J is TRBJ2-4 and V is TRBV13; D might be TRBD1 (5 bases). Looked up from germline, CDR1 is PRHDT and CDR2 is FYEKMQ (reference sequence). There are 14 residues in the CDR3. V lost 2 bases, J lost 5 bases, and 10 bases lay in between. The CDR3 here is CASSLLTEQNIQYF. In DNA, the CDR3 is TGTGCCAGCAGCTTATTGACAGAACAAAACATTCAGTACTTC.

V and J are TRBV5-1 and TRBJ1-1; D is perhaps TRBD1 (5 bases). Germline V gene data show CDR1 as SGHRS and CDR2 as YFSETQ. Trimming took 7 bases from V and 2 from J, leaving 9 bases between them. The length of the CDR3 is 12 residues. The CDR3 coding sequence is TGCGCCAGCCGGCAGGGAAACACTGAAGCTTTCTTT. Residues: CASRQGNTEAFF.

The chain employs TRBV10-3 and TRBJ2-5; TRBD2 agrees at 13 bases. V lost 10 bases and J lost 1; bases outside the gene matches: 3. Germline lookup yields CDR1 ENHRY and CDR2 SYGVKD. The CDR3 contains 14 residues. The CDR3 reads CASGLAGVQETQYF. The CDR3 nucleotides are TGTGCCAGCGGACTAGCGGGAGTCCAAGAGACCCAGTACTTC.

The V call is TRBV28, the J call TRBJ2-3, with D tentatively TRBD2 (6 bases). Germline lookup yields CDR1 MDHEN and CDR2 SYDVKM. The CDR3 spans 14 residues. V was clipped by 2 bases and J by 4 bases, with 10 bases between them. The CDR3 spells CASSLGGPADTQYF. For the CDR3, the DNA is TGTGCCAGCAGTTTAGGAGGGCCTGCAGATACGCAGTATTTT.

The chain combines TRBV29-1 with TRBJ1-2, with TRBD1 matching 8 bases. J was trimmed by 8 bases and V by 0 bases; bases with no gene match: 5. This CDR3 has 13 residues. CDR1 and CDR2 (germline): SQVTM, ANQGSEA. As DNA, the CDR3 is TGCAGCGTTGAAGAAACAGGGGGAAGCGGCTACACCTTC. Its translation is CSVEETGGSGYTF.

The chain joins TRBV5-1 to TRBJ2-5; D may be TRBD1 (5 bases). CDR3 length equals 14 residues. CDR1 and CDR2 (germline): SGHRS, YFSETQ. V lost 5 bases, J lost 5 bases, and 16 bases lay in between. The CDR3 region has the DNA TGCGCCAGCAGGCAGGAAGCAGGGTCTGAGACCCAGTACTTC. This translates into CASRQEAGSETQYF.

V and J are TRBV11-3 and TRBJ2-1; perhaps TRBD2 as D (6 bases). Germline-derived CDR1 and CDR2 are SGHNT and YENEEA. Trimming pared 3 bases from V and 2 bases from J, leaving 20 bases between. The CDR3 totals 18 residues. The chain's CDR3 is CASSLTRVMPRAYNEQFF. The CDR3 bases are TGTGCCAGCAGCTTGACTAGAGTTATGCCGCGCGCCTACAATGAGCAGTTCTTC.

This clone has only a few counts. In nucleotides, the CDR3 is TGTGCCAGCAGCTTTCTGTTTCGGGGGGCCGGTAGTCAGCCCCAGCATTTT. Protein product: CASSFLFRGAGSQPQHF. The genes are TRBV7-8 and TRBJ1-5; D might be TRBD1 (6 bases). This CDR3 spans 17 amino acids. Per the germline V gene, CDR1 is SGHVS and CDR2 is FQNEAQ. V lost 3 bases to trimming and J lost 6 bases, with 21 bases between them.

The genes are TRBV7-6 and TRBJ2-5; D ambiguous. CDR3 length: 12 amino acids. V gave up 3 bases and J gave up 4 bases, with 6 bases separating them. Germline-derived CDR1 and CDR2 are SGHVS and FNYEAQ. The CDR3 region is CASSFKLETQYF. In DNA, the CDR3 is TGTGCCAGCAGCTTTAAACTAGAGACCCAGTACTTC.

The gene calls are TRBV5-1 and TRBJ1-1; maybe TRBD1 (6 bases). The CDR3 length is 17 residues. The V and J ends lost 0 bases and 1 base respectively, with 16 bases between them. Germline V gives CDR1 SGHRS, CDR2 YFSETQ. The CDR3 reads CASSLGRGGIENTEAFF. The CDR3 region has the DNA TGCGCCAGCAGCTTGGGGAGGGGGGGCATTGAGAACACTGAAGCTTTCTTT.

This clone showed up just a few times. The chain employs TRBV2 and TRBJ2-1; 8 bases line up with TRBD1. V was pared by 5 bases and J by 5 bases, with 2 bases of the junction left unmatched. Per germline, CDR1 SNHLY and CDR2 FYNNEI. The CDR3 contains 13 residues. The chain's CDR3 is CASSLDRDNEQFF. DNA for the CDR3: TGTGCCAGCAGTCTGGACAGGGACAATGAGCAGTTCTTC. The entire variable domain, with the rest obtained from reference TRBV2 and TRBJ2-1, is as follows: EPEVTQTPSHQVTQMGQEVILRCVPISNHLYFYWYRQILGQKVEFLVSFYNNEISEKSEIFDDQFSVERPDGSNFTLKIRSTKLEDSAMYFCASSLDRDNEQFFGPGTRLTVL.

The chain carries TRBV30 and TRBJ1-6; 7 bases line up with TRBD1. Germline V lookup: CDR1 GTSNPN, CDR2 SVGIG (reference sequence). With 5 bases clipped from V and 6 bases from J, the junction kept 7 bases outside the gene matches. The CDR3 is 14 amino acids. The CDR3 DNA is TGTGCCTGGGAGCTCGGGACAGTTAATTCACCCCTCCACTTT. The encoded protein is CAWELGTVNSPLHF.

The chain recombines TRBV6-6 with TRBJ2-1; a weak D match, TRBD1 (6 bases). The CDR3 loop spans 13 amino acids. Trimming left V 6 bases short and J 7 bases short, with 13 bases between. Germline CDR1 is MNHNY and CDR2 is SVGAGI (reference sequence). The CDR3 DNA reads as TGTGCCAGCAGCGAACAGGGAATTAATGAGCAGTTCTTC. It specifies CASSEQGINEQFF.

V is TRBV18 and J is TRBJ1-1, with no clear D. V shed 4 bases and J shed 1 base, with 13 bases lying between them. Germline values: CDR1 KGHSH, CDR2 LQKENI. The CDR3 is made up of 15 amino acids. The CDR3 loop is CASSLNVGSNTEAFF. CDR3 DNA sequence: TGTGCCAGCTCACTCAATGTCGGGTCGAACACTGAAGCTTTCTTT. Full variable domain (missing parts from reference TRBV18 and TRBJ1-1): NAGVMQNPRHLVRRRGQEARLRCSPMKGHSHVYWYRQLPEEGLKFMVYLQKENIIDESGMPKERFSAEFPKEGPSILRIQQVVRGDSAAYFCASSLNVGSNTEAFFGQGTRLTVV.

The V and J genes are TRBV5-4 and TRBJ2-1; 11 bases map to TRBD2. There are 16 residues in the CDR3. Germline CDR1 and CDR2: SGHNT and YYREEE (reference sequence). The trim removed 1 base at V and 6 bases at J, leaving 6 bases unmatched. For the CDR3, the DNA is TGTGCCAGCAGCTTGCCCAGACTAGCGGGAACCAATGAGCAGTTCTTC. This codes for CASSLPRLAGTNEQFF. Based on the CDR3 plus reference TRBV5-4 and TRBJ2-1, the full variable domain is ETGVTQSPTHLIKTRGQQVTLRCSSQSGHNTVSWYQQALGQGPQFIFQYYREEENGRGNFPPRFSGLQFPNYSSELNVNALELDDSALYLCASSLPRLAGTNEQFFGPGTRLTVL.

V gene TRBV4-1 combines with J gene TRBJ1-4, with a possible D match to TRBD1 (5 bases). The CDR3 length is 13 residues. Germline CDR1 is MGHRA and CDR2 is YSYEKL. V was trimmed by 5 bases and J by 7 bases, leaving 11 bases between them. CDR3 nucleotides: TGCGCCAGCAGCTGGCGGACACCTGAAAAACTGTTTTTT. Its translation is CASSWRTPEKLFF.

Here the CDR3 DNA reads TGTGCCAGCAGCGTAGTAGGCAGGGGGCTCAACTATGGCTACACCTTC. Protein product: CASSVVGRGLNYGYTF. The genes are TRBV28 and TRBJ1-2; the match to TRBD1 covers 8 bases. V shed 6 bases and J 2 bases; nucleotides not matched to a gene: 11. The CDR3 is 16 residues long. Germline V gives CDR1 MDHEN, CDR2 SYDVKM.

The chain is built from TRBV28 and TRBJ2-7, with 7 positions matching TRBD1. This CDR3 is built from 14 residues. Germline V lookup: CDR1 MDHEN, CDR2 SYDVKM. V dropped 2 bases and J dropped 6; count of bases not matched to a gene: 7. The CDR3, as DNA: TGTGCCAGCAGTTTAGCACAGGGGCGAGCCGAGCAGTACTTC. As protein: CASSLAQGRAEQYF.

V is TRBV18 and J is TRBJ2-7; 12 bases align to TRBD1. Germline V lookup: CDR1 KGHSH, CDR2 LQKENI. This CDR3 has 14 amino acids. V lost 2 bases and J lost 5; bases outside the gene matches: 1. The CDR3 spells CASSPGTGGNEQYF. The CDR3 DNA follows: TGTGCCAGCTCACCAGGGACAGGGGGCAACGAGCAGTACTTC. The full variable domain, its missing parts supplied by reference TRBV18 and TRBJ2-7, is NAGVMQNPRHLVRRRGQEARLRCSPMKGHSHVYWYRQLPEEGLKFMVYLQKENIIDESGMPKERFSAEFPKEGPSILRIQQVVRGDSAAYFCASSPGTGGNEQYFGPGTRLTVT.

This chain joins TRBV29-1 and TRBJ2-1; 8 nucleotides line up with TRBD2. The CDR3 extends over 14 amino acids. From germline, CDR1 is SQVTM and CDR2 ANQGSEA. With 6 bases clipped from V and 0 bases from J, the junction kept 4 bases outside the gene matches. The CDR3 sequence is CSVAGTSSYNEQFF. CDR3 bases: TGCAGCGTCGCCGGGACTAGCTCCTACAATGAGCAGTTCTTC.

This clone was picked up one time. This sequence joins TRBV7-9 and TRBJ2-3; maybe TRBD1 (6 bases). The CDR3 is made up of 14 amino acids. Germline V gene data show CDR1 as SEHNR and CDR2 as FQNEAQ (reference sequence). V was cut by 7 bases and J by 4 bases, with 15 bases left in between. The CDR3 region has the DNA TGTGCCAGCACCCTAGGGGGTGGCTCAGATACGCAGTATTTT. Protein: CASTLGGGSDTQYF.

V and J are TRBV9 and TRBJ2-3, with 7 bases matching TRBD1. Looked up from germline, CDR1 is SGDLS and CDR2 is YYNGEE. The CDR3 extends over 14 amino acids. Germline trimming cut 4 bases from V and 3 bases from J; bases unmatched to any gene: 5. As DNA, the CDR3 is TGTGCCAGCAGCACCCGGGACAGAACAGATACGCAGTATTTT. Translating gives CASSTRDRTDTQYF.

The J gene is TRBJ1-5, the V gene TRBV30; 8 nucleotides line up with TRBD1. CDR1 GTSNPN and CDR2 SVGIG come from the germline V gene (reference sequence). V was clipped by 6 bases and J by 4 bases; unmatched bases: 5. This CDR3 spans 13 amino acids. Here the CDR3 reads CACTGGGNQPQHF. The CDR3 DNA sequence: TGTGCCTGTACAGGGGGGGGGAATCAGCCCCAGCATTTT.

The CDR3 reads CASKGTINTGELFF. CDR3 in DNA: TGTGCCAGCAAAGGGACAATAAACACCGGGGAGCTGTTTTTT. The V and J genes are TRBV18 and TRBJ2-2; maybe TRBD1 (6 bases). Germline V CDR1 and CDR2: KGHSH, LQKENI. Trimming removed 8 bases at V and 2 bases at J, with 12 bases between. The CDR3 totals 14 residues.